Shown below are 2 T cell receptor beta chains from a single sample sequenced in a study of beta chain features in type 1 diabetes. The study's findings and limits: Among all four CD4+ subsets, Type 1 diabetes patients had TCRB CDR3s that were moderately but significantly shorter.

Their specific antigens are unknown. The study reverse transcribed the entire isolated RNA, so it sequenced expressed TCRB transcripts. Clones were sequenced by immunoSEQ multiplex PCR, and TCRdb holds only the in-frame ones, with some missing. Among around 250,000 clones, approximately 14% were seen once, and the ten largest hold roughly 0.019%. Sequencing was done on a sample of naive CD4+ T cells from blood. These receptors were obtained from a man aged 25 to 45 with type 1 diabetes.

The chain combines TRBV19 with TRBJ1-1; 10 nucleotides agree with TRBD1. Per the germline V gene, CDR1 is LNHDA and CDR2 is SQIVND (reference sequence). This CDR3 spans 15 amino acids. Unmatched junction bases numbered 13, after V lost 10 bases and J lost 5 bases. In DNA form, the CDR3 reads TGTGCCACCAAACCGGGACAGGGGCTCGGGACTGAAGCTTTCTTT. Translated: CATKPGQGLGTEAFF.

The V gene is TRBV6-6, the J gene TRBJ1-2; D is unresolved. The CDR3 is made up of 14 amino acids. Germline values: CDR1 MNHNY, CDR2 SVGAGI (reference sequence). Trimming pared 2 bases from V and 4 bases from J, leaving 11 bases between. The CDR3, as DNA: TGTGCCAGCAGTTACCGGGGTGCCCCCTATGGCTACACCTTC. It yields the protein CASSYRGAPYGYTF.